This T cell receptor (beta chain) was profiled in a study of beta chain features in type 1 diabetes (dated by TCRdb to between 2017 and 2018). For context, the study as a whole: Mean age, gender distribution, total cell number and subset yield did not differ between patients and healthy donors. Across all samples, around 100 million sorted cells were examined, and cell number per subset correlated strongly with RNA yield. The study compared the TCRB repertoires of sorted circulating CD4+ T cell subsets in recently diagnosed type 1 diabetes patients with those in matched healthy donors. Naive and central memory subsets were obtained from all 28 donors, but regulatory and stem cell-like memory subsets were isolated from only 8 patients and roughly 8 healthy donors. Results the study describes overall, beyond this receptor: Shorter templates might have been favored by PCR, but patient and control samples were amplified and corrected together, so both groups would have been affected equally by any skew. HLA sub-analyses involved small numbers of individuals, so any influence of HLA type on TCRB rearrangement remained unresolved. A moderate but significant shortening of TCRB CDR3 length was observed in type 1 diabetes patients in all four CD4+ subsets. At VDJ recombination sites, patients with type 1 diabetes made fewer insertions and deleted more nucleotides, a pattern implying thymic rearrangement abnormalities. Because cDNA was sequenced instead of genomic DNA, activated cells with high expression could be over-represented, although the groups did not differ in activation or CD3 levels. Naive, central memory and regulatory TCRB repertoires appeared to be more alike among patients than among healthy donors.

A single peripheral blood draw of approximately 0.11 L on average was collected from each donor into heparinised tubes. A BD FACSAria II and a panel including CD45RO, CCR7, CD25, CD127, CD95 and CD27 were used to sort naive, central memory, regulatory and stem cell-like memory CD4+ T cells. All sorted populations exceeded 98% purity. Right away, PBMCs were isolated by Lymphoprep density gradient centrifugation and were stained directly, with no culture step. Samples were stained and sorted in pairs, with one healthy donor and one patient per experiment, so that batch effects were minimized. At least ten counts were recorded for this clone. Its antigen is not yet known. No much larger clonotype is one base removed from it; base qualities were not supplied. All of the isolated RNA was reverse transcribed with the High Capacity cDNA Reverse Transcription Kit, so expressed TCRB transcripts were sequenced. Naive, central memory and regulatory T cell samples underwent deep immunoSEQ sequencing, averaging around 4 million total reads per sample. Sorted cells were lysed in RLT buffer and RNA was extracted with DNase-treated RNeasy Micro or Mini kits, depending on cell number. Each cell subset was processed separately to prevent cross-contamination, with patient and healthy donor samples processed together. Using the immunoSEQ multiplex PCR, TCRB sequences were amplified from cDNA into 87-bp fragments spanning the CDR3 region. Amplicons were sequenced on the Illumina HiSeq platform. On the authors' methods: PCR bias was computationally corrected using synthetic template baselines, reads within Hamming distance 2 were collapsed, and singletons that could not be merged were discarded. By aligning reads against IMGT, V, D and J genes, CDR3 length, and insertions or deletions at six rearrangement sites were assigned. Within each subset, clonotype counts were normalized to sorted cell number, and only after that were true diversity and Gini coefficients computed with the tcR R package. Repertoire sharing was quantified using the overlap coefficient calculated on TCRB nucleotide sequences. TCRdb's version of the immuneACCESS table is confined to in-frame rearrangements and falls short of the full clone set. An unresolved V gene accounts for under half of the shortfall where checked; the remainder is of unknown origin. V and J calls and clone size follow that table, whereas D and trimming were derived from the DNA. This sample comprises roughly 350,000 clones, roughly a tenth of them detected only once. The top ten clonotypes cover 0.45% to 0.65% of the sample.

Based on the germline V gene, the CDR1 and CDR2 sequences are SNHLY and FYNNEI. Relative to germline, V is 6 bases shorter and J is 2 bases shorter, with 7 bases between their ends. There are 12 amino acids in the CDR3, from cysteine to phenylalanine inclusive. The entry retains the CDR3 DNA only, 36 bases that are in frame from base 1. The sequencing sample was made of central memory CD4+ T cells from blood. The chain uses TRBV2 and TRBJ1-2; matching of 5 bases hints at TRBD1 as the D gene. This TCR was recovered from a man aged 25 to 40 with type 1 diabetes. The bases read TGTGCCAGCAGGTGGGACAACTATGGCTACACCTTC. Translated, this gives CASRWDNYGYTF.